The rows below give T cell receptor beta chains drawn from one sample of a study of CD8 T cells in ankylosing spondylitis. TCRdb re-called the 5' RACE reads through MiXCR, storing one row per CDR3 protein. The table includes fewer than 750,000 distinct CDR3 sequences, about 20% detected once. Sequencing was performed on blood, either unsorted or a sorted T cell fraction (not recorded which). The receptor source for this set is a male donor with ankylosing spondylitis. CDR3s include the opening cysteine and the closing phenylalanine or tryptophan. A D gene is named only where the DNA matches it firmly.

d_call | cdr3_length | j_call | v_call | cdr3_aa
. | 13 | TRBJ1-1 | TRBV20-1 | CSATAGVNTEAFF
. | 15 | TRBJ1-6 | TRBV4-1 | CASSQEGGRNSPLHF
. | 15 | TRBJ2-1 | TRBV7-2 | CASSPVSSYDNEQFF
TRBD2 | 13 | TRBJ2-4 | TRBV20-1 | CSARDPASGRFGF
TRBD2 | 17 | TRBJ2-3 | TRBV20-1 | CSARAALAGGGADTQYF
TRBD1 | 16 | TRBJ1-1 | TRBV2 | CASSLRTGGLVAEAFF
TRBD1 | 17 | TRBJ2-3 | TRBV12-3/TRBV12-4 | CASSFPTGAGSTDTQYF
. | 13 | TRBJ1-1 | TRBV12-3/TRBV12-4 | CASRPEGFTEAFF
. | 16 | TRBJ2-5 | TRBV15 | CATLLRTGGLQETQYF
TRBD2 | 15 | TRBJ2-5 | TRBV24-1 | CATSDSRGGTETQYF
. | 14 | TRBJ2-1 | TRBV7-2 | CASSLHGKVNEQFF
TRBD2 | 19 | TRBJ2-1 | TRBV3-1 | CASSQLGVASGSPYNEQFF
. | 12 | TRBJ1-2 | TRBV11-2 | CASSLDGVGYTF
TRBD1 | 13 | TRBJ2-7 | TRBV5-1 | CASSYDRDYEQYF
TRBD2 | 15 | TRBJ2-5 | TRBV12-3/TRBV12-4 | CASSLHTSGAGTQYF
TRBD2 | 17 | TRBJ2-2 | TRBV12-3/TRBV12-4 | CASSPLGLAGAVGELFF
. | 17 | TRBJ2-6 | TRBV7-3 | CASSLGLGLSGANVLTF